These T cell receptor beta chains were read from a single sample in a study of OX40 agonist ivuxolimab in advanced cancers. TCRdb's copy holds only in-frame clones and misses some; the assay was immunoSEQ multiplex PCR. The data hold about 71,000 clones, with around 86% observed a single time. Specimen: CD4+ or CD8+ T cells sorted from blood, collected in a trial of the OX40 agonist ivuxolimab. These receptors all come from an adult with an advanced solid tumor such as melanoma, head and neck, liver or kidney cancer. Each CDR3 is given with its conserved first and last residue. A D gene is named only where the DNA matches it firmly. Not all rows give a size; the values are once, few, many and, for expanded clones, a class.

clone_size	j_call	d_call	v_call	cdr3_aa	cdr3_nt
NA	TRBJ2-7	NA	TRBV7-2	CASSPGRANYEQYF	TGTGCCAGCAGCCCAGGGAGAGCTAACTACGAGCAGTACTTC
NA	TRBJ1-5	TRBD1	TRBV6-1	CASSSWTGGNQPQHF	TGTGCCAGCAGTTCCTGGACAGGGGGCAACCAGCCCCAGCATTTT
NA	TRBJ1-1	NA	TRBV15	CATSRKLDGVAFF	TGTGCCACCAGCAGGAAACTGGACGGTGTGGCTTTCTTT
NA	TRBJ1-1	TRBD1	TRBV5-1	CASSGHLRDRGLNTEAFF	TGCGCCAGCAGCGGACACCTCCGGGACAGGGGGTTGAACACTGAAGCTTTCTTT
NA	TRBJ2-7	TRBD1	TRBV5-6	CASSLQGTDEQYF	TGTGCCAGCAGCTTACAGGGGACCGACGAGCAGTACTTC
NA	TRBJ2-2	TRBD1	TRBV7-6	CASSLEDRGRLGELFF	TGTGCCAGCAGCTTAGAGGACAGGGGGCGTCTGGGGGAGCTGTTTTTT
NA	TRBJ2-7	NA	TRBV21-1	CASSTRDVAPYEQYF	TGTGCCAGCAGCACCCGGGACGTCGCCCCCTACGAGCAGTACTTC
NA	TRBJ1-3	NA	TRBV5-1	CASRDPGNTIYF	TGCGCCAGCAGAGATCCCGGAAACACCATATATTTT
NA	TRBJ1-2	TRBD1	TRBV7-2	CASSVNSGTGAIGYTF	TGTGCCAGCAGCGTCAACTCCGGGACAGGGGCGATTGGCTACACCTTC
NA	TRBJ1-3	NA	TRBV19	CASSRTGYAGNTIYF	TGTGCCAGTAGTCGGACCGGGTACGCTGGAAACACCATATATTTT
medium-sized	TRBJ1-3	NA	TRBV2	CASGGDGNTIYF	TGTGCCAGTGGAGGGGATGGAAACACCATATATTTT
NA	TRBJ2-5	NA	TRBV7-8	CASTPLVPGDQETQYF	TGTGCCAGCACCCCTTTAGTCCCAGGGGACCAAGAGACCCAGTACTTC
NA	TRBJ1-6	NA	TRBV15	CATSIQYTDSPLHF	TGTGCCACCAGCATCCAGTATACGGATTCACCCCTCCACTTT
NA	TRBJ2-3	NA	TRBV5-1	CASSLSGGGTDTQYF	TGCGCCAGCAGCTTGAGTGGGGGAGGCACAGATACGCAGTATTTT
NA	TRBJ2-2	NA	TRBV5-1	CASSLVTGPNTGELFF	TGCGCCAGCAGCTTGGTAACAGGGCCGAACACCGGGGAGCTGTTTTTT
NA	TRBJ2-1	NA	TRBV30	CAWSGGLPYNEQFF	TGTGCCTGGAGCGGGGGACTCCCCTACAATGAGCAGTTCTTC
once	TRBJ2-1	TRBD2	TRBV5-4	CASSLAGSGRLNEQFF	TGTGCCAGCAGCTTGGCCGGTAGCGGGAGATTGAATGAGCAGTTCTTC
NA	TRBJ2-2	NA	TRBV5-4	CASSLGQTNTGELFF	TGTGCCAGCAGCTTAGGACAAACGAACACCGGGGAGCTGTTTTTT
NA	TRBJ2-7	NA	TRBV6-6	CASSYTQGDYEQYF	TGTGCCAGCAGTTACACTCAGGGTGATTACGAGCAGTACTTC
NA	TRBJ1-1	NA	TRBV19	CASRGLQNTEAFF	TGTGCCAGTAGAGGACTCCAGAACACTGAAGCTTTCTTT
NA	TRBJ2-7	TRBD1	TRBV19	CASSAQGPEQYF	TGTGCCAGTAGTGCACAGGGGCCCGAGCAGTACTTC
NA	TRBJ2-3	NA	TRBV6-6	CASSPEWDTQYF	TGTGCCAGCAGCCCTGAGTGGGATACGCAGTATTTT
NA	TRBJ2-5	TRBD2	TRBV15	CATSRDEKLAGGLETQYF	TGTGCCACCAGCAGAGATGAAAAACTAGCGGGGGGGCTGGAGACCCAGTACTTC
NA	TRBJ2-7	TRBD1	TRBV5-1	CASSYYDRVYEQYF	TGCGCCAGCAGCTACTATGACAGGGTCTACGAGCAGTACTTC
NA	TRBJ2-4	TRBD1	TRBV27	CASSRILDRERAKNIQYF	TGTGCCAGCAGTCGGATACTGGACAGGGAGAGGGCCAAAAACATTCAGTACTTC
NA	TRBJ1-6	TRBD1	TRBV2	CASRRGTGVNSPLHF	TGTGCCAGCAGGCGGGGGACAGGGGTTAATTCACCCCTCCACTTT
NA	TRBJ1-4	NA	TRBV5-1	CASSLESRRSNEKLFF	TGCGCCAGCAGCTTGGAGTCGCGAAGGTCTAATGAAAAACTGTTTTTT
NA	TRBJ1-6	NA	TRBV6-6	CASSPGESYNSPLHF	TGTGCCAGCAGTCCCGGGGAGTCCTATAATTCACCCCTCCACTTT
few	TRBJ2-1	TRBD2	TRBV6-5	CASSSLLGLADNEQFF	TGTGCCAGCAGTTCATTACTTGGACTAGCGGACAATGAGCAGTTCTTC
NA	TRBJ2-5	NA	TRBV7-8	CASSLVSRWETQYF	TGTGCCAGCAGCTTAGTTAGCAGGTGGGAGACCCAGTACTTC
NA	TRBJ2-3	TRBD2	TRBV2	CASVHGTSGTDTQYF	TGTGCCAGCGTTCACGGGACTAGCGGCACAGATACGCAGTATTTT
NA	TRBJ2-7	NA	TRBV14	CASSPINSYEQYF	TGTGCCAGCAGCCCGATAAACTCCTACGAGCAGTACTTC
NA	TRBJ1-6	TRBD1	TRBV5-6	CASSLGQGDSPLHF	TGTGCCAGCAGCTTGGGACAGGGGGATTCACCCCTCCACTTT
NA	TRBJ2-3	TRBD2	TRBV6-5	CASSYSSSTSVYF	TGTGCCAGCAGTTACTCCTCCTCGACTAGCGTGTATTTT
few	TRBJ2-7	NA	TRBV7-3	CASSLSGAAYEQYF	TGTGCCAGCAGCTTGAGCGGAGCCGCCTACGAGCAGTACTTC
few	TRBJ1-5	NA	TRBV19	CASKEAVFNQPQHF	TGTGCCAGTAAAGAGGCAGTCTTCAATCAGCCCCAGCATTTT
NA	TRBJ1-2	NA	TRBV6-6	CALRGGSLNYGYTF	TGTGCCCTTCGCGGGGGCAGCCTAAACTATGGCTACACCTTC
NA	TRBJ2-1	TRBD2	TRBV7-2	CASSSFGGAPNEQFF	TGTGCCAGCAGCTCCTTCGGGGGGGCCCCAAATGAGCAGTTCTTC
NA	TRBJ2-7	NA	TRBV29-1	CSVEKTGWGFCGYEQYF	TGCAGCGTTGAGAAGACAGGTTGGGGATTTTGTGGATACGAGCAGTACTTC
NA	TRBJ1-4	TRBD1	TRBV4-2	CASSQETTGSSTNEKLFF	TGTGCCAGCAGCCAAGAGACGACAGGGAGTTCAACTAATGAAAAACTGTTTTTT
NA	TRBJ2-7	TRBD1	TRBV4-1	CASSPGTGVYPEQYF	TGCGCCAGCAGCCCCGGGACAGGGGTATACCCCGAGCAGTACTTC
NA	TRBJ2-1	TRBD2	TRBV7-9	CASTVSGRFNEQFF	TGTGCCAGCACTGTTAGCGGGAGGTTCAATGAGCAGTTCTTC
NA	TRBJ1-6	NA	TRBV7-6	CASSRGINSPLHF	TGTGCCAGCAGCAGGGGCATCAATTCACCCCTCCACTTT
few	TRBJ2-1	NA	TRBV7-9	CASSFLSIISSYNEQFF	TGTGCCAGCAGCTTTCTGTCGATCATAAGCTCCTACAATGAGCAGTTCTTC
NA	TRBJ1-3	NA	TRBV6-5	CASSPSLRAGNTIYF	TGTGCCAGCAGCCCCTCCTTACGAGCTGGAAACACCATATATTTT
NA	TRBJ1-2	NA	TRBV27	CASSSSIPAGGYTF	TGTGCCAGCAGTTCCTCCATTCCCGCGGGGGGCTACACCTTC
NA	TRBJ1-6	NA	TRBV19	CASSIEGKLYSPLHF	TGTGCCAGTAGTATAGAAGGGAAGCTTTATTCACCCCTCCACTTT
NA	TRBJ1-1	TRBD1	TRBV5-1	CASSGGQPNTEAFF	TGCGCCAGCAGCGGGGGACAGCCGAACACTGAAGCTTTCTTT
medium-sized	TRBJ2-3	TRBD2	TRBV2	CASRAGTSNTDTQYF	TGTGCCAGCCGAGCCGGGACTAGCAACACAGATACGCAGTATTTT